The source of this T cell receptor (beta chain) is a study of long-term antiretroviral therapy in people with HIV. Version v3.0 of the immunoSEQ assay ran at survey level. Assay used: immunoSEQ multiplex PCR; TCRdb lists only in-frame clones, some missing. The table lists around 16,000 clones, 90% to 95% of them singletons, with about 4.5% in the top ten. Trimming removed 5 bases from V and 6 bases from J; junction bases left unmatched: 10. Per the germline V gene, CDR1 is MGHDK and CDR2 is SYGVNS. The CDR3 has 14 amino acids. This sequence originates from a woman between 45 and 65 years old with HIV. The gene calls are TRBV25-1 and TRBJ2-7; TRBD1 matches 7 bases. Specimen: unsorted PBMCs, collected 6.4 years after starting antiretroviral therapy. The DNA for the CDR3 is TGTGCCAGCAGTTCTGGACAGGCCGCAGCCGAGCAGTACTTC. Encoded protein: CASSSGQAAAEQYF.